The following is a TCR beta chain sequence with its context. V lost 4 bases, J lost 1 base, and 2 bases lay in between. The CDR3 runs 12 residues. Germline CDR1 reads SQVTM; CDR2 reads ANQGSEA. The sample belongs to a study of control samples from healthy donors and cancer patients. Generated by immunoSEQ multiplex PCR, the TCRdb table keeps only in-frame clones and is missing some. The table shows some 130,000 clones, with more than 90% occurring only once. This TCR was recovered from a man aged 25 to 45 in good health. The chain has TRBV29-1 and TRBJ2-6; no reliable D call. Sequencing was done on a sample of blood. The CDR3 region has the DNA TGCAGCGTTGGTTCTGGGGCCAACGTCCTGACTTTC. Translation gives CSVGSGANVLTF.